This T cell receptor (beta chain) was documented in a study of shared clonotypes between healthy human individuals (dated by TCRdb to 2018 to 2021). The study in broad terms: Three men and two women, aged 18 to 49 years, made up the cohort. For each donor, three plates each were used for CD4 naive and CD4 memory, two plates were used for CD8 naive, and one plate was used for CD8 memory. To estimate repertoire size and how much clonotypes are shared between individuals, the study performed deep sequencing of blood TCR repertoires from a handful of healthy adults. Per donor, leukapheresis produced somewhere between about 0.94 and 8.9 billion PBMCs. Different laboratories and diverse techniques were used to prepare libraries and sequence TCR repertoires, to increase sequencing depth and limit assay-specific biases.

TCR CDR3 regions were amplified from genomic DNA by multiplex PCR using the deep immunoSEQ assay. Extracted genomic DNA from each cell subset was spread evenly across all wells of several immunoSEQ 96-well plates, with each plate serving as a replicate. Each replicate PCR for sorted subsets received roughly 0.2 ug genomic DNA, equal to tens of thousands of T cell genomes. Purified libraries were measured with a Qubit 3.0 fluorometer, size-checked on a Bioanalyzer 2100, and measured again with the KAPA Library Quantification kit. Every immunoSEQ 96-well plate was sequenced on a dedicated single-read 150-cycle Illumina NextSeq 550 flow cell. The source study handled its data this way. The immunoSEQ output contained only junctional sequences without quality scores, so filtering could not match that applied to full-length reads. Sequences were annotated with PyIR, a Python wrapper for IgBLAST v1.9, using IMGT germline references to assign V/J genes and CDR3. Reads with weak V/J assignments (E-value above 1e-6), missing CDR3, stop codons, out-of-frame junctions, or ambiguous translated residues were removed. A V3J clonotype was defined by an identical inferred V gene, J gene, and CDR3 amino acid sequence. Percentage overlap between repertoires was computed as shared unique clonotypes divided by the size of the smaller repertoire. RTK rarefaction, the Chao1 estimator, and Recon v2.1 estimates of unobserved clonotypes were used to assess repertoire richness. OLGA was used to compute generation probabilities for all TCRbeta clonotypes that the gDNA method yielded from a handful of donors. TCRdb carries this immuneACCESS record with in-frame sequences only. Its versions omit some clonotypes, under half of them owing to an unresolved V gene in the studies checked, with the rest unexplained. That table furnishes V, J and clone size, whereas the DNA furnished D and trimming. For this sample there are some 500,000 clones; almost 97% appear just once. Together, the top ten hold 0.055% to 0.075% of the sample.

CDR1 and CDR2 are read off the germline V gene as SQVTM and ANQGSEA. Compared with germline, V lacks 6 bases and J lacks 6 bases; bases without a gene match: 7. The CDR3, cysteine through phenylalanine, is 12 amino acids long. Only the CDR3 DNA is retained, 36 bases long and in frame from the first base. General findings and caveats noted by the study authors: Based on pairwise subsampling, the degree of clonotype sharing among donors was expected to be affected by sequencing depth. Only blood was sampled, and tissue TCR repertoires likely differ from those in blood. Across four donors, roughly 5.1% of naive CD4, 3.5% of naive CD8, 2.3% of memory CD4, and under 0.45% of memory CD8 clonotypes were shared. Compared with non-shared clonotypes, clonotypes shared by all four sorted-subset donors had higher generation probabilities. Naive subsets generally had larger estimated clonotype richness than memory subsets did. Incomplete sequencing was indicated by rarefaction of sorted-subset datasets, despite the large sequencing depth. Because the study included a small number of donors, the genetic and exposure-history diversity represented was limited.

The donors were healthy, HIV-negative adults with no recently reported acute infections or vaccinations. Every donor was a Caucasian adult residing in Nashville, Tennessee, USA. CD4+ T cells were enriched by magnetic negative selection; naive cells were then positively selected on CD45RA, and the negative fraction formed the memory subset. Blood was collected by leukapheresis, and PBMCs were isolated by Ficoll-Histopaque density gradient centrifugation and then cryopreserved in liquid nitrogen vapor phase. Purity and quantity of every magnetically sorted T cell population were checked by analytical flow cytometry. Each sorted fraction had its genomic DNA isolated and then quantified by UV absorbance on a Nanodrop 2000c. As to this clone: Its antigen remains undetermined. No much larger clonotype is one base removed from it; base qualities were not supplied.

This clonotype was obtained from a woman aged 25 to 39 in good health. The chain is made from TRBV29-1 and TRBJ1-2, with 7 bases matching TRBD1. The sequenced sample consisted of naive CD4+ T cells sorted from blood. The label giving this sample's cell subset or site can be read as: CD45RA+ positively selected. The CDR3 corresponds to CSVLPGQHGYTF. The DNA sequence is TGCAGCGTCCTACCGGGACAGCATGGCTACACCTTC. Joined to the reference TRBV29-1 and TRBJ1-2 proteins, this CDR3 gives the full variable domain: SAVISQKPSRDICQRGTSLTIQCQVDSQVTMMFWYRQQPGQSLTLIATANQGSEATYESGFVIDKFPISRPNLTFSTLTVSNMSPEDSSIYLCSVLPGQHGYTFGSGTRLTVV.